One and the same sample provided the 18 T cell receptor beta chains below, sequenced in a study of identical twins. TCRdb processed the 5' RACE reads anew with MiXCR; each CDR3 protein has one entry. The repertoire includes some 690,000 distinct CDR3 sequences, 21% of them detected once, and 4.3% sits in the top ten. A further study also used this sample, focusing on T cells expressing NK-cell markers.

The sequencing sample was made of PBMCs. The source of these receptors is a woman under 30 in good health.

In its sample, this clonotype was seen a few times. This chain connects TRBV5-1 to TRBJ2-7; perhaps TRBD1 as D (6 bases). The CDR3 has 16 amino acids. Germline V gene lookup returns CDR1 SGHRS and CDR2 YFSETQ. The V end was cut by 0 bases, the J end by 0 bases, with 13 bases between. CDR3 region: CASSLALTGTSYEQYF. In DNA form, the CDR3 reads TGCGCCAGCAGCTTGGCCCTAACAGGGACCTCCTACGAGCAGTACTTC.

The chain recombines TRBV5-1 with TRBJ1-1; 10 positions agree with TRBD1. The CDR3 is made up of 15 amino acids. CDR1 is SGHRS, CDR2 YFSETQ, per germline. V was clipped by 4 bases and J by 6 bases; unmatched bases: 9. CDR3 DNA: TGCGCCAGCAGCGCCGGGACAGGGGATTCCGCTGAAGCTTTCTTT. Its protein is CASSAGTGDSAEAFF.

There are many counts of this clonotype. A junction end diverges from the germline sequence, so it may reflect a read error. The chain employs TRBV7-7 and TRBJ2-2; a weak D match, TRBD1 (6 bases). This CDR3 has 14 residues. Per germline, CDR1 SSHAT and CDR2 FNYEAQ (reference sequence). The CDR3 sequence is CASSFGTGTGELFF. The CDR3 DNA reads TGTGCTAGCAGCTTTGGTACAGGGACCGGGGAGCTGTTTTTT.

The chain has TRBV12-3 or TRBV12-4 and TRBJ2-2; D call uncertain. This CDR3 is built from 15 residues. V gave up 5 bases and J gave up 1 base, with 11 bases separating them. The CDR3, as DNA: TGTGCCAGCAGTCCCCGGTTATGGAACACCGGGGAGCTGTTTTTT. This encodes CASSPRLWNTGELFF.

This clonotype showed up just a few times. The rearrangement uses TRBV7-9 and TRBJ2-7; no reliable D call. Germline lookup yields CDR1 SEHNR and CDR2 FQNEAQ (reference sequence). Trimming stripped 5 bases from V and 3 bases from J, with 17 bases between. CDR3 length equals 15 residues. The CDR3 coding sequence is TGTGCCAGCAGCCCCCAAGACCCAAAGGACTACGAGCAGTACTTC. The encoded protein is CASSPQDPKDYEQYF. The full variable domain, with the rest looked up from reference TRBV7-9 and TRBJ2-7, is DTGVSQNPRHKITKRGQNVTFRCDPISEHNRLYWYRQTLGQGPEFLTYFQNEAQLEKSRLLSDRFSAERPKGSFSTLEIQRTEQGDSAMYLCASSPQDPKDYEQYFGPGTRLTVT.

The gene calls are TRBV6-5 and TRBJ2-7; D is perhaps TRBD1 or TRBD2 (5 bases each). The CDR3 is 15 amino acids. V was cut by 2 bases and J by 7 bases, with 18 bases left in between. The germline CDR1 and CDR2 sequences are MNHEY and SVGAGI. CDR3 in DNA: TGTGCCAGCAGTTACGCTCGGGACCGGGACGGAGAGCAGTACTTC. As protein: CASSYARDRDGEQYF.

The chain recombines TRBV6-4 with TRBJ2-3; 10 nucleotides line up with TRBD2. Germline V gene data show CDR1 as MRHNA and CDR2 as SNTAGT. The CDR3 covers 15 residues. V lost 5 bases to trimming and J lost 2 bases; unmatched junction nucleotides: 4. The chain's CDR3 is CASSIGTSATDTQYF. CDR3 DNA: TGTGCCAGCAGTATTGGGACTAGCGCCACAGATACGCAGTATTTT.

The chain is built from TRBV6-2 or TRBV6-3 and TRBJ1-1, with D unresolved. Germline CDR1 is MNHEY and CDR2 is SVGEGT. The CDR3 is made up of 12 amino acids. V shed 6 bases and J shed 3 bases, with 8 bases lying between them. The CDR3 here is CASRTSHTEAFF. CDR3 DNA: TGTGCCAGCAGAACCTCTCACACTGAAGCTTTCTTT.

There are many counts of this clonotype. The CDR3 protein is CASSPGLAELLGEFF. In DNA form, the CDR3 reads TGTGCCAGCAGTCCTGGACTAGCGGAACTCCTGGGGGAGTTCTTC. This rearrangement joins TRBV12-3 or TRBV12-4 to TRBJ2-1; the match to TRBD2 covers 10 bases. The CDR3 length is 15 residues. The ends lost 5 bases at V and 14 bases at J; junction bases unmatched: 15.

The chain carries TRBV12-5 and TRBJ2-7; D is perhaps TRBD1 or TRBD2 (6 bases each). This CDR3 has 14 residues. Germline V gene sequence: CDR1 LGHNT, CDR2 FRNRAP. Trimming left V 4 bases short and J 0 bases short, with 10 bases between. This chain's CDR3 is CASGWTAGSYEQYF. The CDR3 bases are TGTGCTAGTGGTTGGACAGCGGGCTCCTACGAGCAGTACTTC.

This clonotype appeared a few times. The rearrangement links TRBV6-2 or TRBV6-3 to TRBJ2-5; D ambiguous. Germline assignment: CDR1 MNHEY and CDR2 SVGEGT. Trimming stripped 7 bases from V and 5 bases from J, with 11 bases between. The CDR3 covers 12 residues. The CDR3, as DNA: TGTGCCAGCACCTACGACTCGGAGACCCAGTACTTC. The encoded protein is CASTYDSETQYF.

The chain carries TRBV18 and TRBJ1-1, with D unresolved. Per the germline V gene, CDR1 is KGHSH and CDR2 is LQKENI. CDR3 length: 13 residues. Deletions cut 3 bases from V and 5 bases from J, with 10 bases between. The CDR3 DNA reads TGTGCCAGCTCACCGGGCCAGCGGACTGAAGCTTTCTTT. This sequence encodes CASSPGQRTEAFF.

The V call is TRBV5-1, the J call TRBJ2-1; D may be TRBD1 (6 bases). V dropped 4 bases and J dropped 1 base, with 15 bases sitting between them. Germline values: CDR1 SGHRS, CDR2 YFSETQ. The CDR3 has 16 amino acids. The CDR3 region has the DNA TGCGCCAGCAGCCTGGATAAAGGGGGATCCTACAATGAGCAGTTCTTC. The encoded protein is CASSLDKGGSYNEQFF. Full variable domain (outside the CDR3, taken from reference TRBV5-1 and TRBJ2-1): KAGVTQTPRYLIKTRGQQVTLSCSPISGHRSVSWYQQTPGQGLQFLFEYFSETQRNKGNFPGRFSGRQFSNSRSEMNVSTLELGDSALYLCASSLDKGGSYNEQFFGPGTRLTVL.

This clonotype turned up a few times. This chain connects TRBV5-1 to TRBJ2-7; no clear D. V shed 4 bases and J shed 6 bases, with 11 bases lying between them. CDR3 length equals 12 residues. The germline V gene encodes CDR1 SGHRS and CDR2 YFSETQ. CDR3 nucleotides: TGCGCCAGCAGCCTGGACCTCAGCGAGCAGTACTTC. Protein product: CASSLDLSEQYF.

A few counts support this clonotype. This sequence joins TRBV13 and TRBJ2-1, with TRBD2 identical over 7 bases. This CDR3 region has 21 residues. V shed 5 bases and J 0 bases; nucleotides not matched to a gene: 22. CDR1 is PRHDT and CDR2 is FYEKMQ in the germline V gene (reference sequence). The chain's CDR3 is CASSPTAGTTTLPSSYNEQFF. For the CDR3, the DNA is TGTGCCAGCAGCCCCACCGCCGGGACTACCACTCTCCCGAGCTCCTACAATGAGCAGTTCTTC.

This clonotype was seen at least ten times. The chain links TRBV20-1 to TRBJ1-1; D is unresolved. CDR1 is DFQATT and CDR2 is SNEGSKA in the germline V gene (reference sequence). Trimming removed 1 base from V and 4 bases from J, with 16 bases in between. This CDR3 is 15 amino acids long. The CDR3, as DNA: TGCAGTGCTAGAGCCACGTCGAATTGGGTCACTGAAGCTTTCTTT. Translating it yields CSARATSNWVTEAFF.

V and J are TRBV5-5 and TRBJ2-1; D is possibly TRBD1 or TRBD2 (6 bases each). Germline CDR1 reads SGHKS; CDR2 reads YYEKEE (reference sequence). The CDR3 loop spans 16 amino acids. Trimming stripped 4 bases from V and 0 bases from J, with 14 bases between. The CDR3: CASSPGGLCSYNEQFF. CDR3 coding DNA: TGTGCCAGCAGCCCCGGGGGCCTCTGCTCCTACAATGAGCAGTTCTTC.

In its sample, this clonotype was seen a few times. The chain combines TRBV5-1 with TRBJ2-5, with 13 positions matching TRBD2. CDR3 length equals 18 residues. J gave up 5 bases and V 0 bases, and 10 bases lay outside the gene matches. Germline assignment: CDR1 SGHRS and CDR2 YFSETQ. The CDR3 loop reads CASSLVGPGLAGEETQYF. The CDR3 DNA reads as TGCGCCAGCAGCTTGGTCGGCCCCGGACTAGCGGGGGAGGAGACCCAGTACTTC.